A selection of T cell receptor beta chains follows, all from one sample in a study of PD-1 blockade in classical Hodgkin lymphoma. TCRdb keeps only in-frame clones here, not all; method: immunoSEQ multiplex PCR. In the table there are roughly 34,000 clones, more than 65% of which are singletons. The starting material was peripheral blood mononuclear cells (PBMCs), obtained before the second cycle of nivolumab. The receptors here all came from a human donor with classical Hodgkin lymphoma. The CDR3 runs from the conserved cysteine through the conserved F or W. D genes are given only for firm matches. Size is omitted from some rows. Given values are once, few, many or a class for expanded clones.

D gene	clone size	V gene	J gene	CDR3 DNA	CDR3 protein
.	.	TRBV29-1	TRBJ2-5	TGCAGCGTTGAAGGTAACTCGCAAGAGACCCAGTACTTC	CSVEGNSQETQYF
TRBD2	.	TRBV30	TRBJ2-3	TGTGCCTGGAGTAGCCAGCTAGCGGGGGAGTTCACAGATACGCAGTATTTT	CAWSSQLAGEFTDTQYF
.	.	TRBV5-1	TRBJ2-2	TGCGCCAGCAGCTTGGTGCAGGGGGGGACCGGGGAGCTGTTTTTT	CASSLVQGGTGELFF
TRBD2	.	TRBV13	TRBJ2-7	TGTGCCAGCAGCTTAGGCGGGGGGGTAAGGTACGAGCAGTACTTC	CASSLGGGVRYEQYF
TRBD2	.	TRBV4-1	TRBJ2-5	TGCGCCAGCAGCCAAGTGGCGCGGGGGGGCCCCGAGACCCAGTACTTC	CASSQVARGGPETQYF
TRBD1	.	TRBV7-7	TRBJ2-7	TGTGTCAGTTCCGGCCCGGCCAGGGGGTACGAGCAGTACTTC	CVSSGPARGYEQYF
.	.	TRBV7-2	TRBJ1-1	TGTGCCAGCAGCTTAGGGCGGTATGGCGCTTTCTTT	CASSLGRYGAFF
.	few	TRBV7-9	TRBJ2-1	TGTGCCAGCAGCTTGCACCGGGACCGAGGATACAATGAGCAGTTCTTC	CASSLHRDRGYNEQFF
.	.	TRBV10-2	TRBJ2-7	TGCGCCAGCAGTTCAGGACGGGCCTCCTACGAGCAGTACTTC	CASSSGRASYEQYF
.	.	TRBV21-1	TRBJ1-1	TGTGCCAGCAGCAAAAACAGTAAGGGCGGTCCAGAGAACACTGAAGCTTTCTTT	CASSKNSKGGPENTEAFF
.	once	TRBV9	TRBJ2-2	TGTGCCAGCGGCATAGATCTCCGCACCGGGGAGCTGTTTTTT	CASGIDLRTGELFF
TRBD1	.	TRBV7-6	TRBJ2-7	TGTGCCAGCAAACAGGGGGCGGCATACGAGCAGTACTTC	CASKQGAAYEQYF
TRBD1	.	TRBV5-6	TRBJ1-1	TGTGCCAGCAGCTTTTGGGACAGGGGAGGGACTGAAGCTTTCTTT	CASSFWDRGGTEAFF
TRBD1	.	TRBV2	TRBJ1-5	TGTGCCAGCAGCCTGGGCGCGACAGGGAATAGCAATCAGCCCCAGCATTTT	CASSLGATGNSNQPQHF
.	once	TRBV10-3	TRBJ1-3	TGTGCCATCAGTGAGTCTGGAGGGCGCTCTGGAAACACCATATATTTT	CAISESGGRSGNTIYF
.	.	TRBV7-2	TRBJ1-3	TGTGCCAGCAGCTTAGTGGGCCAGGGAAACACCATATATTTT	CASSLVGQGNTIYF
TRBD2	few	TRBV19	TRBJ2-7	TGTGCCAGCGCCGGGACTAGCGTATCCTACGAGCAGTACTTC	CASAGTSVSYEQYF
.	.	TRBV7-2	TRBJ1-3	TGTGCCAGCAGCTTAGACATCTCTGGAAACACCATATATTTT	CASSLDISGNTIYF
TRBD2	.	TRBV5-1	TRBJ2-1	TGCGCCAGCAGCTTGGAGGGCGGGGGACCTTACAATGAGCAGTTCTTC	CASSLEGGGPYNEQFF
.	.	TRBV5-1	TRBJ2-1	TGCGCCAGCAGCTTGGTTTTGGACAATGAGCAGTTCTTC	CASSLVLDNEQFF
TRBD1	.	TRBV5-1	TRBJ1-2	TGCGCCAGCAGCTTGGGCGACAGGGAGAATGCCTACACCTTC	CASSLGDRENAYTF
TRBD1	.	TRBV4-1	TRBJ1-1	TGCGCCAGCAGCGATACAGGGGGCGCGAGGACTGAAGCTTTCTTT	CASSDTGGARTEAFF
.	.	TRBV7-2	TRBJ2-1	TGTGCCAGCACCTACGGGACGTCGGGTGAGCAGTTCTTC	CASTYGTSGEQFF
.	.	TRBV6-1	TRBJ1-6	TGTGCCAGCAGTGATTACGAAGGATCACCCCTCCACTTT	CASSDYEGSPLHF
.	.	TRBV10-3	TRBJ2-5	TGTGCCATCAGTGGCACTAGAGAAGAGACCCAGTACTTC	CAISGTREETQYF
.	.	TRBV2	TRBJ1-1	TGTGCCAGCAGTGATGAGGGGACCGAAGCTTTCTTT	CASSDEGTEAFF
.	.	TRBV30	TRBJ2-1	TGTGCCTGGAATGACGACTTTCTAGATGATGAGCAGTTCTTC	CAWNDDFLDDEQFF
TRBD1	once	TRBV19	TRBJ1-5	TGTGCCAGTAGTATTCGGGGACAGGGGGCGACCCCCAATCAGCCCCAGCATTTT	CASSIRGQGATPNQPQHF